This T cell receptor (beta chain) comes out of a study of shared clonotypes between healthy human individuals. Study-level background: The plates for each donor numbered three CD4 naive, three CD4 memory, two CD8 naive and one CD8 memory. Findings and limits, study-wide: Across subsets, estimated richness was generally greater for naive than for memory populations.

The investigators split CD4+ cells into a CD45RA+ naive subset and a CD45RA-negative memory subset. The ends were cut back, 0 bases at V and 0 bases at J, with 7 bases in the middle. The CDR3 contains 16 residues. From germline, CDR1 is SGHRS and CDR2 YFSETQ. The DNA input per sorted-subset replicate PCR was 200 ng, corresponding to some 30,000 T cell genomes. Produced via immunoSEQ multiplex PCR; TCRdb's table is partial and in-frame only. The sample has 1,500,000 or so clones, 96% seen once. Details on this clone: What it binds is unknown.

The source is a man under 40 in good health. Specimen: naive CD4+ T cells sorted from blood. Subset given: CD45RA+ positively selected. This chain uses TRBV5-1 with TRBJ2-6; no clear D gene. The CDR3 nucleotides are TGCGCCAGCAGCTTGGAACCGTACTCTGGGGCCAACGTCCTGACTTTC. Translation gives CASSLEPYSGANVLTF.